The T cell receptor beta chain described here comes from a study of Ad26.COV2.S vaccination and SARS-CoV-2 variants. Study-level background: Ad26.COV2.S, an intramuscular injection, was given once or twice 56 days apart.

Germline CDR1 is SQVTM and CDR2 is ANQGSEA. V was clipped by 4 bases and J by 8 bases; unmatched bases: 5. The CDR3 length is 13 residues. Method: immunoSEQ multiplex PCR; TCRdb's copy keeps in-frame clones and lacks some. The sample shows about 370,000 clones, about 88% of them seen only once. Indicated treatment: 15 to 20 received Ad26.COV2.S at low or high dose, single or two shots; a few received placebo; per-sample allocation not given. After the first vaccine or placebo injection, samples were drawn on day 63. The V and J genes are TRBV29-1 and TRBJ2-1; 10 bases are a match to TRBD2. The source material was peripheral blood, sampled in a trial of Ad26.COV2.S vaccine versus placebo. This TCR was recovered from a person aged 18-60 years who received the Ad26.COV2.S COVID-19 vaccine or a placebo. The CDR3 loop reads CSVVLAGVYEQFF. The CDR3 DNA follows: TGCAGCGTTGTTCTAGCGGGAGTATATGAGCAGTTCTTC.